This T cell receptor (beta chain) was captured by sequencing in a study of blood T cell repertoires in COVID-19. Original processing notes: Amplification of reference gene primers was used by the study to estimate nucleated cell counts. This table comes from immunoSEQ multiplex PCR, and its TCRdb copy is limited to in-frame clones, with some not included. V, J and clone size reflect that table, while D and trimming were determined from the DNA. The sample holds around 470,000 clones; 80% to 90% are singletons and the top ten take around 0.9%. Seattle's enrolled individuals joined amid active infection and were then monitored longitudinally. What was sequenced was peripheral blood. The sequence was collected from a man younger than 30 with COVID-19, enrolled during active disease.

The CDR3 is CASSLAPASPFF. As DNA, the CDR3 is TGTGCCAGCAGCTTGGCACCTGCTAGTCCGTTCTTC. This sequence joins TRBV5-4 and TRBJ2-1; D is ambiguous. The length of the CDR3 is 12 residues. Between the trimmed V and J ends, which lost 0 bases and 15 bases, there was a span of 13 bases. CDR1 is SGHNT and CDR2 is YYREEE in the germline V gene (reference sequence). Full variable domain (rest looked up from reference TRBV5-4 and TRBJ2-1): ETGVTQSPTHLIKTRGQQVTLRCSSQSGHNTVSWYQQALGQGPQFIFQYYREEENGRGNFPPRFSGLQFPNYSSELNVNALELDDSALYLCASSLAPASPFFGPGTRLTVL.